This passage covers 19 T cell receptor beta chains from one sample sequenced in a study of chemoradiotherapy in HPV16-positive cancers. Assay used: immunoSEQ multiplex PCR; TCRdb lists only in-frame clones, some missing. The profile shows under 35,000 clones, 93% of them singletons. This specimen consisted of blood, obtained from a patient who underwent chemoradiotherapy. These receptors came from a human donor with HPV-associated anogenital cancer.

V gene TRBV5-1 combines with J gene TRBJ2-1, with D possibly matching TRBD2 (6 bases). Trimming removed 6 bases at V and 7 bases at J, with 26 bases between. This CDR3 is built from 17 residues. Germline V gene lookup returns CDR1 SGHRS and CDR2 YFSETQ. The CDR3 reads CASKTLSSGRLLNEQFF. CDR3 nucleotide sequence: TGCGCCAGCAAAACGTTGTCGAGCGGGCGGCTTCTGAATGAGCAGTTCTTC.

The chain combines TRBV15 with TRBJ1-2, with D tentatively TRBD1 (6 bases). This CDR3 is 15 amino acids long. The germline V and J ends were trimmed by 2 bases and 4 bases, with 14 bases remaining between them. In germline, CDR1 is LNHNV, CDR2 YYDKDF (reference sequence). The DNA for the CDR3 is TGTGCCACCAGCAGATCGGCCCGGGACATCTATGGCTACACCTTC. Protein sequence: CATSRSARDIYGYTF.

The chain combines TRBV5-5 with TRBJ1-3; D remains ambiguous. The ends were cut back, 0 bases at V and 3 bases at J, with 4 bases in the middle. This CDR3 contains 13 residues. The V gene's germline CDR1 is SGHKS and CDR2 YYEKEE (reference sequence). The CDR3 here is CASSLGSGNTIYF. The CDR3 nucleotides read TGTGCCAGCAGCTTGGGGAGTGGAAACACCATATATTTT. Full variable domain (missing parts from reference TRBV5-5 and TRBJ1-3): DAGVTQSPTHLIKTRGQQVTLRCSPISGHKSVSWYQQVLGQGPQFIFQYYEKEERGRGNFPDRFSARQFPNYSSELNVNALLLGDSALYLCASSLGSGNTIYFGEGSWLTVV.

This chain links TRBV6-5 with TRBJ2-7; no firm D call. Germline lookup yields CDR1 MNHEY and CDR2 SVGAGI. This CDR3 has 11 amino acids. V was trimmed by 6 bases and J by 3 bases, leaving 6 bases between them. Here the CDR3 reads CASRGNYEQYF. The CDR3 DNA sequence: TGTGCCAGCAGGGGCAACTACGAGCAGTACTTC.

The rearrangement joins TRBV4-3 to TRBJ2-7; TRBD2 matches at 7 bases. This CDR3 has 15 residues. The junction had 6 bases not matched to a gene; V was cut back by 1 base and J by 3 bases. Germline loops: CDR1 LGHNA, CDR2 YSLEER. The CDR3 nucleotides are TGCGCCAGCAGCCAAGGAGCCGGGGGGTACTACGAGCAGTACTTC. Protein sequence: CASSQGAGGYYEQYF.

This clone was detected only a few times. The chain combines TRBV5-4 with TRBJ2-7; D might be TRBD2 (6 bases). Trimming cost V 0 bases and J 0 bases, with 7 bases left between them. The V gene's germline CDR1 is SGHNT and CDR2 YYREEE (reference sequence). The CDR3 loop spans 14 amino acids. The chain's CDR3 is CASSLVRDSYEQYF. In nucleotides, the CDR3 is TGTGCCAGCAGCTTGGTGCGGGACTCCTACGAGCAGTACTTC.

This clone is a singleton in its sample. The V and J genes are TRBV28 and TRBJ1-2; maybe TRBD1 (6 bases). Germline CDR1 reads MDHEN; CDR2 reads SYDVKM. The V gene lost 5 bases and the J gene lost 8 bases, with 15 bases spanning the gap. The CDR3 contains 13 residues. Here the CDR3 reads CASSPPGGPGYTF. DNA for the CDR3: TGTGCCAGCAGTCCCCCCGGGGGGCCGGGCTACACCTTC.

The chain joins TRBV4-2 to TRBJ2-2, with D tentatively TRBD2 (5 bases). Germline assignment: CDR1 LGHNA and CDR2 YNFKEQ. The CDR3 extends over 17 amino acids. The V gene lost 0 bases and the J gene lost 6 bases, with 17 bases spanning the gap. CDR3 sequence reads: CASSQEQLGSKPGELFF. CDR3 bases: TGTGCCAGCAGCCAAGAGCAGTTGGGGAGTAAACCCGGGGAGCTGTTTTTT.

CDR3 nucleotide sequence: TGTGCCAGCAGTTTAACAGGGGGCATTGACAATCAGCCCCAGCATTTT. It yields the protein CASSLTGGIDNQPQHF. The V gene is TRBV28, the J gene TRBJ1-5; 9 positions match TRBD1. This CDR3 has 16 residues. V trimming: 2 bases; J trimming: 3 bases; junction bases outside the gene matches: 5. Germline CDR1 and CDR2: MDHEN and SYDVKM.

This sequence joins TRBV7-2 and TRBJ2-1; the D call may be TRBD1 or TRBD2 (11 bases each). Germline V gene data show CDR1 as SGHTA and CDR2 as FQGNSA. The CDR3 length is 16 residues. V was trimmed by 5 bases and J by 6 bases, leaving 20 bases between them. CDR3 sequence (DNA): TGTGCCAGCAGCCCGACTAGCGGGACAGGGGGCAATGAGCAGTTCTTC. It specifies CASSPTSGTGGNEQFF. Full variable domain (rest looked up from reference TRBV7-2 and TRBJ2-1): GAGVSQSPSNKVTEKGKDVELRCDPISGHTALYWYRQSLGQGLEFLIYFQGNSAPDKSGLPSDRFSAERTGGSVSTLTIQRTQQEDSAVYLCASSPTSGTGGNEQFFGPGTRLTVL.

The CDR3 spells CASSPPDRKETQYF. The DNA of the CDR3 is TGTGCCAGCTCACCACCGGACCGGAAAGAGACCCAGTACTTC. The chain employs TRBV18 and TRBJ2-5, with no clear D. V was clipped by 0 bases and J by 3 bases, with 8 bases between them. The CDR3 is 14 amino acids. CDR1 KGHSH and CDR2 LQKENI come from the germline V gene.

This clone was observed once. The J gene is TRBJ1-5, the V gene TRBV7-9; TRBD1 aligns across 7 bases. Germline loops: CDR1 SEHNR, CDR2 FQNEAQ (reference sequence). Losses at the gene ends were 2 bases for V and 0 bases for J; bases not matched to a gene: 7. The CDR3 covers 17 residues. This CDR3 is CASSLHRGAYSNQPQHF. The CDR3 DNA is TGTGCCAGCAGCTTACACAGGGGAGCGTATAGCAATCAGCCCCAGCATTTT. Supplemented by reference TRBV7-9 and TRBJ1-5, the full variable domain reads DTGVSQNPRHKITKRGQNVTFRCDPISEHNRLYWYRQTLGQGPEFLTYFQNEAQLEKSRLLSDRFSAERPKGSFSTLEIQRTEQGDSAMYLCASSLHRGAYSNQPQHFGDGTRLSIL.

This clone was found once. V gene TRBV4-3 combines with J gene TRBJ1-2, with TRBD1 as a possible D gene (6 bases). The ends were cut back, 1 base at V and 9 bases at J, with 18 bases in the middle. The CDR3 has 15 residues. CDR1 and CDR2 (germline): LGHNA, YSLEER. CDR3 region: CASSQGSGARRSYTF. As DNA, the CDR3 is TGCGCCAGCAGCCAAGGTTCGGGGGCGCGTCGTAGCTACACCTTC.

This rearrangement joins TRBV9 to TRBJ1-2; possible D gene TRBD1, 5 bases. V lost 3 bases and J lost 4, with 7 bases in between. CDR3 length: 12 amino acids. The V gene's germline CDR1 is SGDLS and CDR2 YYNGEE. The CDR3 spells CASSEGVYGYTF. In DNA, the CDR3 is TGTGCCAGCAGCGAAGGGGTCTATGGCTACACCTTC. The full variable domain, in which reference TRBV9 and TRBJ1-2 provide the parts outside the CDR3, is DSGVTQTPKHLITATGQRVTLRCSPRSGDLSVYWYQQSLDQGLQFLIQYYNGEERAKGNILERFSAQQFPDLHSELNLSSLELGDSALYFCASSEGVYGYTFGSGTRLTVV.

The table lists this clone with a count of one. The gene calls are TRBV7-2 and TRBJ2-3; D may be TRBD1 (6 bases). The CDR3 extends over 16 amino acids. Trimming removed 5 bases at V and 0 bases at J, with 15 bases between. Germline V gene sequence: CDR1 SGHTA, CDR2 FQGNSA. The CDR3 DNA is TGTGCCAGCAGCCTAAGCCTGGGGGCAAGCACAGATACGCAGTATTTT. It yields the protein CASSLSLGASTDTQYF.

This chain joins TRBV5-1 and TRBJ2-2; D not certain. Germline V gene lookup returns CDR1 SGHRS and CDR2 YFSETQ. The V end was cut by 3 bases, the J end by 4 bases, with 4 bases between. The CDR3 runs to 12 residues. The CDR3 nucleotides read TGCGCCAGCAGCTCGTTCACCGGGGAGCTGTTTTTT. It is translated as CASSSFTGELFF.

The rearrangement joins TRBV11-2 to TRBJ2-1; perhaps TRBD2 as D (5 bases). V lost 0 bases, J lost 12 bases, and 12 bases lay in between. CDR1 and CDR2 (germline): SGHAT, FQNNGV. The CDR3 totals 13 residues. The CDR3 nucleotides read TGTGCCAGCAGCTTAGATTACGGGGATGGGCAGTTCTTC. It is translated as CASSLDYGDGQFF.

The chain employs TRBV28 and TRBJ2-2; the D gene is possibly TRBD2 (5 bases). The germline gives CDR1 MDHEN, CDR2 SYDVKM. This CDR3 contains 16 residues. V shed 2 bases and J shed 1 base, with 11 bases lying between them. The CDR3 reads CASSLRRWENTGELFF. The DNA for the CDR3 is TGTGCCAGCAGTTTAAGGAGGTGGGAGAACACCGGGGAGCTGTTTTTT.

This chain uses TRBV5-1 with TRBJ1-2; tentatively, D is TRBD1 (5 bases). Germline CDR1 is SGHRS and CDR2 is YFSETQ. The length of the CDR3 is 15 residues. Trimming stripped 5 bases from V and 2 bases from J, with 16 bases between. CDR3 residues: CASRQSLAGNYGYTF. The CDR3 DNA sequence: TGCGCCAGCAGACAATCCCTTGCAGGGAACTATGGCTACACCTTC.